The 18 T cell receptor beta chains in this list originate from one sample, sequenced in a study of cytomegalovirus exposure and HLA in healthy donors. This PCR relied on a set of 60 Vbeta primers and 13 Jbeta primers. Produced via immunoSEQ multiplex PCR; TCRdb's table is partial and in-frame only. Among 100,000 or so clones listed, roughly 83% were seen once. The sequencing input was PBMCs. These receptors were obtained from a man between 40 and 49 years old in good health and CMV-seronegative.

The chain recombines TRBV11-2 with TRBJ2-3, with 7 bases aligning to TRBD1. V lost 5 bases to trimming and J lost 3 bases; unmatched junction nucleotides: 5. The CDR3 has 14 amino acids. Germline assignment: CDR1 SGHAT and CDR2 FQNNGV. The DNA for the CDR3 is TGTGCCAGCAGCCATGGGACAGATACAGATACGCAGTATTTT. This sequence encodes CASSHGTDTDTQYF.

This chain's CDR3 is CASSKTGEAGDTEAFF. The CDR3 DNA is TGCGCCAGCAGCAAAACAGGGGAGGCAGGGGACACTGAAGCTTTCTTT. This rearrangement joins TRBV5-1 to TRBJ1-1; 7 bases match TRBD1. The junction had 12 bases not matched to a gene; V was cut back by 4 bases and J by 3 bases. CDR1 and CDR2 (germline): SGHRS, YFSETQ. The CDR3 spans 16 residues.

The CDR3 region has the DNA TGTGCCAGTAGTATTAAGGGAGGGTCCTACGAGCAGTACTTC. Translated: CASSIKGGSYEQYF. This rearrangement joins TRBV19 to TRBJ2-7; 7 positions agree with TRBD2. In germline, CDR1 is LNHDA, CDR2 SQIVND (reference sequence). The CDR3 spans 14 residues. Trimming took 3 bases from V and 1 from J; bases not matched to a gene: 3.

The chain has TRBV6-5 and TRBJ1-1, with D possibly being TRBD1 (5 bases). Trimming pared 4 bases from V and 7 bases from J, leaving 19 bases between. Germline V gene sequence: CDR1 MNHEY, CDR2 SVGAGI. The CDR3 spans 15 residues. The CDR3: CASSSQYETVSEAFF. The CDR3 DNA follows: TGTGCCAGCAGTTCCCAATATGAGACAGTCAGTGAAGCTTTCTTT.

This chain joins TRBV7-2 and TRBJ2-7, with D tentatively TRBD1 (5 bases). This CDR3 spans 16 amino acids. Deletions cut 1 base from V and 3 bases from J, with 16 bases between. CDR1 SGHTA and CDR2 FQGNSA come from the germline V gene. The CDR3 DNA follows: TGTGCCAGCAGCTTAGGGGCCAGGGTAGAGGTCTACGAGCAGTACTTC. Amino acid sequence: CASSLGARVEVYEQYF. Drawing the rest from reference TRBV7-2 and TRBJ2-7, the complete variable domain is GAGVSQSPSNKVTEKGKDVELRCDPISGHTALYWYRQSLGQGLEFLIYFQGNSAPDKSGLPSDRFSAERTGGSVSTLTIQRTQQEDSAVYLCASSLGARVEVYEQYFGPGTRLTVT.

The J gene is TRBJ1-2, the V gene TRBV19; 9 nucleotides align to TRBD1. The length of the CDR3 is 14 residues. Germline CDR1 and CDR2: LNHDA and SQIVND (reference sequence). With V trimmed by 8 bases and J by 4 bases, 8 bases remained unmatched. CDR3 bases: TGTGCCAGTTCCCCGGGACAGGGAGGCTATGGCTACACCTTC. This gives the protein CASSPGQGGYGYTF.

The V and J genes are TRBV13 and TRBJ2-1, with D maybe TRBD1 (6 bases). V lost 5 bases, J lost 5 bases, and 13 bases lay in between. The CDR3 is made up of 14 amino acids. The germline CDR1 and CDR2 sequences are PRHDT and FYEKMQ (reference sequence). The CDR3 DNA reads as TGTGCCAGCAGCCCGCAGGGGTCTCACAATGAGCAGTTCTTC. As protein: CASSPQGSHNEQFF.

V gene TRBV9 combines with J gene TRBJ1-6; D may be TRBD1 (5 bases). The CDR3 contains 16 residues. With 2 bases removed from V and 7 bases from J, the gap between germline ends came to 16 bases. CDR1 and CDR2 (germline): SGDLS, YYNGEE. The CDR3 DNA sequence: TGTGCCAGCAGCGTCGACCTCAGGGTAGGGAATTCACCCCTCCACTTT. Amino acids: CASSVDLRVGNSPLHF. Filled out from reference TRBV9 and TRBJ1-6, the complete variable domain reads DSGVTQTPKHLITATGQRVTLRCSPRSGDLSVYWYQQSLDQGLQFLIQYYNGEERAKGNILERFSAQQFPDLHSELNLSSLELGDSALYFCASSVDLRVGNSPLHFGNGTRLTVT.

The genes are TRBV27 and TRBJ2-7, with D perhaps TRBD1 (5 bases). CDR3 length: 13 residues. Looked up from germline, CDR1 is MNHEY and CDR2 is SMNVEV (reference sequence). V was cut by 4 bases and J by 6 bases, with 13 bases left in between. The CDR3 protein is CASSSHPGSEQYF. The CDR3 region has the DNA TGTGCCAGCAGTTCCCACCCAGGGTCCGAGCAGTACTTC.

The V gene is TRBV4-3, the J gene TRBJ1-1; TRBD1 is a possible D gene (5 bases). Germline-derived CDR1 and CDR2 are LGHNA and YSLEER. Trimming removed 0 bases from V and 6 bases from J, with 26 bases in between. This CDR3 spans 19 amino acids. DNA of the CDR3: TGCGCCAGCAGCCAAGATACACGCTACGTTGGGGCCGTTGGGGCTGAAGCTTTCTTT. The encoded protein is CASSQDTRYVGAVGAEAFF.

The chain recombines TRBV29-1 with TRBJ2-1, with 10 bases identical to TRBD1. There are 14 residues in the CDR3. Per germline, CDR1 SQVTM and CDR2 ANQGSEA. V gave up 6 bases and J gave up 6 bases; unmatched junction bases: 8. CDR3 sequence: CSVPRQGAINEQFF. CDR3 DNA sequence: TGCAGCGTCCCGAGACAGGGGGCAATCAATGAGCAGTTCTTC.

This clone has a handful of counts. This CDR3 reads CASSLRPGQGDNEQFF. Written as DNA, the CDR3 is TGTGCCAGCAGCCTACGCCCGGGACAGGGTGACAATGAGCAGTTCTTC. This chain connects TRBV7-2 to TRBJ2-1; 9 bases fit TRBD1. There are 16 residues in the CDR3. Looked up from germline, CDR1 is SGHTA and CDR2 is FQGNSA. Losses at the gene ends were 5 bases for V and 5 bases for J; bases not matched to a gene: 10.

The chain employs TRBV15 and TRBJ2-3; TRBD1 matches at 7 bases. The V and J ends lost 1 base and 12 bases, in that order; junction bases with no gene match: 10. CDR1 is LNHNV and CDR2 is YYDKDF in the germline V gene (reference sequence). The CDR3 loop spans 14 amino acids. CDR3 protein: CATSRAQVGTDQYF. CDR3 DNA sequence: TGTGCCACCAGCAGAGCACAAGTAGGGACAGACCAGTATTTT. The complete variable domain, with remaining parts taken from reference TRBV15 and TRBJ2-3, reads DAMVIQNPRYQVTQFGKPVTLSCSQTLNHNVMYWYQQKSSQAPKLLFHYYDKDFNNEADTPDNFQSRRPNTSFCFLDIRSPGLGDTAMYLCATSRAQVGTDQYFGPGTRLTVL.

The chain recombines TRBV27 with TRBJ1-2, with 7 bases fitting TRBD1. Germline V gene lookup returns CDR1 MNHEY and CDR2 SMNVEV (reference sequence). There are 13 residues in the CDR3. With 6 bases clipped from V and 6 bases from J, the junction kept 7 bases outside the gene matches. The CDR3 nucleotides read TGTGCCAGCAGCTCTAGGGGGCGCGATGGCTACACCTTC. This gives the protein CASSSRGRDGYTF.

The gene calls are TRBV9 and TRBJ2-1; 7 bases are a match to TRBD1. CDR3 length: 16 residues. With V trimmed by 0 bases and J by 2 bases, 5 bases remained unmatched. CDR1 and CDR2 (germline): SGDLS, YYNGEE. CDR3 in amino acids: CASSVGTGGTYNEQFF. CDR3 coding DNA: TGTGCCAGCAGCGTAGGGACAGGAGGAACCTACAATGAGCAGTTCTTC. Looking up the rest from reference TRBV9 and TRBJ2-1 gives the full variable domain: DSGVTQTPKHLITATGQRVTLRCSPRSGDLSVYWYQQSLDQGLQFLIQYYNGEERAKGNILERFSAQQFPDLHSELNLSSLELGDSALYFCASSVGTGGTYNEQFFGPGTRLTVL.

DNA for the CDR3: TGTGCCAGCAGCTTAGCGTCTGGGAGGGGAGGGGGCTATGGCTACACCTTC. Translated: CASSLASGRGGGYGYTF. The V and J genes are TRBV7-9 and TRBJ1-2, with a weak D call TRBD1 (6 bases). This CDR3 region has 17 residues. With 0 bases removed from V and 4 bases from J, the gap between germline ends came to 18 bases. From germline, CDR1 is SEHNR and CDR2 FQNEAQ (reference sequence). Based on the CDR3 plus reference TRBV7-9 and TRBJ1-2, the full variable domain is DTGVSQNPRHKITKRGQNVTFRCDPISEHNRLYWYRQTLGQGPEFLTYFQNEAQLEKSRLLSDRFSAERPKGSFSTLEIQRTEQGDSAMYLCASSLASGRGGGYGYTFGSGTRLTVV.

J is TRBJ1-2 and V is TRBV6-4; D may be TRBD1 (6 bases). The CDR3 covers 14 residues. Per the germline V gene, CDR1 is MRHNA and CDR2 is SNTAGT. In DNA form, the CDR3 reads TGTGAAACGCCGGGACAACCATACTACTATGGCTACACCTTC. Protein sequence: CETPGQPYYYGYTF.

This chain uses TRBV5-1 with TRBJ2-7, with TRBD1 matching over 9 bases. Germline CDR1 is SGHRS and CDR2 is YFSETQ. This CDR3 region has 16 residues. V was pared by 3 bases and J by 9 bases, with 16 bases of the junction left unmatched. CDR3 amino acids: CASSSPTGTGTKGQYF. DNA of the CDR3: TGCGCCAGCAGCTCCCCAACCGGGACAGGGACTAAAGGGCAGTACTTC.